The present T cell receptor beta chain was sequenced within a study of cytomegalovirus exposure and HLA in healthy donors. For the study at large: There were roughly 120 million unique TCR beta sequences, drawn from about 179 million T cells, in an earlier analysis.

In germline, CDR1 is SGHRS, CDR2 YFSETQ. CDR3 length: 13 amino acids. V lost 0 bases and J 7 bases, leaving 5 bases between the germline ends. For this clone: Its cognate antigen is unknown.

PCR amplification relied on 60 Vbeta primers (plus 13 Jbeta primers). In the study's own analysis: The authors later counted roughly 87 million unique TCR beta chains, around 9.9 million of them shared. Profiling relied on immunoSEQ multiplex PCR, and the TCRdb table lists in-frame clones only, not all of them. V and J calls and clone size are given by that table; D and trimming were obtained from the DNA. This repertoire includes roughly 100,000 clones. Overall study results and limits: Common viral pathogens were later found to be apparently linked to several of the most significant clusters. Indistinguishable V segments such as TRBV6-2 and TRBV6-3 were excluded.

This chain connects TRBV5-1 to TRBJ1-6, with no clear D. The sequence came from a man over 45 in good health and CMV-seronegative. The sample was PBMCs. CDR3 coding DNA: TGCGCCAGCAGCTTGGAGCTGAATTCACCCCTCCACTTT. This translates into CASSLELNSPLHF.